The 25 T cell receptor beta chains reported below all come from one sample, sequenced in a study of T cell changes during pregnancy in multiple sclerosis. Here immunoSEQ multiplex PCR was the method, and the copy in TCRdb shows in-frame clones only, minus some. This sample yields more than 70,000 clones, of which 93% are seen a single time; 2.5% belongs to the top ten. Sample: peripheral blood, taken in the second trimester of pregnancy. The receptors were sampled from a female donor with multiple sclerosis, enrolled in a pregnancy study.

V is TRBV6-1 and J is TRBJ2-3, with 9 bases fitting TRBD1. The CDR3 covers 14 residues. Germline V CDR1 and CDR2: MNHNS, SASEGT. Trimming cost V 6 bases and J 2 bases; bases outside gene matches: 3. The CDR3 region is CASRTGGPTDTQYF. As DNA, the CDR3 is TGTGCCAGCAGGACAGGGGGGCCCACAGATACGCAGTATTTT.

The chain recombines TRBV6-1 with TRBJ1-2; 10 nucleotides agree with TRBD1. This CDR3 has 14 residues. Germline lookup yields CDR1 MNHNS and CDR2 SASEGT. V lost 6 bases, J lost 7 bases, and 8 bases stayed unmatched. CDR3 loop: CASSETGGAVGYTF. Here the CDR3 DNA reads TGTGCCAGCAGCGAGACAGGGGGCGCGGTTGGCTACACCTTC.

V usage is TRBV10-1 and J usage is TRBJ2-7; 7 nucleotides align to TRBD2. V lost 2 bases and J lost 5; bases outside the gene matches: 6. Germline V lookup: CDR1 WNHNN, CDR2 SYGVQD (reference sequence). This CDR3 spans 14 amino acids. The CDR3, as DNA: TGCGCCAGCAGTGAGGAGGCGGGGGACCACGAGCAGTACTTC. It codes for CASSEEAGDHEQYF.

The CDR3 here is CASSLRPGEQYF. In DNA, the CDR3 is TGTGCCAGCAGTTTGAGGCCTGGCGAGCAGTACTTC. This rearrangement joins TRBV27 to TRBJ2-7; no clear D gene. CDR1 and CDR2 (germline): MNHEY, SMNVEV (reference sequence). The V end was cut by 3 bases, the J end by 6 bases, with 9 bases between. The CDR3 is made up of 12 amino acids.

The gene calls are TRBV30 and TRBJ2-3; 10 nucleotides match TRBD1. Trimming removed 2 bases from V and 3 bases from J; junction bases left unmatched: 2. The CDR3 length is 14 residues. Germline CDR1 GTSNPN, CDR2 SVGIG (reference sequence). This chain's CDR3 is CAWSPGQGTDTQYF. As DNA, the CDR3 is TGTGCCTGGAGTCCGGGACAGGGGACAGATACGCAGTATTTT.

This chain connects TRBV4-1 to TRBJ2-7; tentatively, D is TRBD2 (5 bases). Germline V gene lookup returns CDR1 MGHRA and CDR2 YSYEKL. This CDR3 region has 15 residues. The V gene lost 1 base and the J gene lost 1 base, with 11 bases spanning the gap. CDR3 sequence (DNA): TGCGCCAGCAGCCAAGGGGAGACGGGGTCCTACGAGCAGTACTTC. Amino acids: CASSQGETGSYEQYF.

CDR3: CATSRDLVGGIDEQYF. The CDR3 nucleotides are TGTGCCACCAGCAGAGATTTAGTCGGGGGGATCGACGAGCAGTACTTC. V is TRBV15 and J is TRBJ2-7; 7 bases match TRBD2. CDR3 length: 16 amino acids. V shed 0 bases and J 5 bases; nucleotides not matched to a gene: 10. CDR1 and CDR2 (germline): LNHNV, YYDKDF (reference sequence).

V gene TRBV10-2 combines with J gene TRBJ1-3; D ambiguous. Germline V gene lookup returns CDR1 WSHSY and CDR2 SAAADI. Trimming left V 2 bases short and J 0 bases short, with 5 bases between. The CDR3 runs 14 residues. The CDR3 loop is CASSENISGNTIYF. The CDR3 nucleotides are TGCGCCAGCAGTGAGAATATCTCTGGAAACACCATATATTTT.

J is TRBJ1-1 and V is TRBV6-1, with D perhaps TRBD1 (5 bases). The V end was cut by 3 bases, the J end by 7 bases, with 12 bases between. Germline lookup yields CDR1 MNHNS and CDR2 SASEGT. The CDR3 spans 13 residues. The CDR3 sequence is CASSDIRGREAFF. As DNA, the CDR3 is TGTGCCAGCAGTGATATAAGGGGCCGTGAAGCTTTCTTT.

The chain carries TRBV7-9 and TRBJ2-1; 7 positions match TRBD2. The junction had 8 bases not matched to a gene; V was cut back by 3 bases and J by 3 bases. The CDR3 runs to 16 residues. The germline gives CDR1 SEHNR, CDR2 FQNEAQ (reference sequence). Here the CDR3 DNA reads TGTGCCAGCAGCTTTCCCCCGGGACTACTCTACAATGAGCAGTTCTTC. This translates into CASSFPPGLLYNEQFF.

J is TRBJ1-2 and V is TRBV2, with D possibly being TRBD1 (5 bases). The CDR3 is 15 residues long. V dropped 3 bases and J dropped 0 bases, with 11 bases sitting between them. In germline, CDR1 is SNHLY, CDR2 FYNNEI. The CDR3 protein is CASSDTGIANYGYTF. CDR3 in DNA: TGTGCCAGCAGTGATACAGGCATCGCTAACTATGGCTACACCTTC.

The chain combines TRBV28 with TRBJ1-1; maybe TRBD1 (6 bases). Germline V CDR1 and CDR2: MDHEN, SYDVKM. V lost 3 bases and J 4 bases, leaving 12 bases between the germline ends. The CDR3 extends over 14 amino acids. Here the CDR3 DNA reads TGTGCCAGCAGTTTTTTACTAGGGGGCACTGAAGCTTTCTTT. Amino acids: CASSFLLGGTEAFF.

The V call is TRBV18, the J call TRBJ2-7, with TRBD1 matching over 7 bases. CDR3 size: 14 residues. Trimming cost V 3 bases and J 9 bases; bases outside gene matches: 11. CDR1 KGHSH and CDR2 LQKENI come from the germline V gene. The CDR3 DNA sequence: TGTGCCAGCTCACCGTCTCAGACAGGGAATGGGCAGTACTTC. Its protein is CASSPSQTGNGQYF.

This clone was seen just once. V is TRBV6-6 and J is TRBJ2-1; weak D call: TRBD1 (5 bases). Germline loops: CDR1 MNHNY, CDR2 SVGAGI (reference sequence). V shed 2 bases and J shed 5 bases, with 13 bases lying between them. There are 15 residues in the CDR3. CDR3 loop: CASSYAQGQDNEQFF. CDR3 coding DNA: TGTGCCAGCAGTTACGCGCAAGGACAAGACAATGAGCAGTTCTTC.

V and J are TRBV5-4 and TRBJ2-3, with 9 bases aligning to TRBD2. Germline-derived CDR1 and CDR2 are SGHNT and YYREEE (reference sequence). This CDR3 has 16 amino acids. V dropped 0 bases and J dropped 5; count of bases not matched to a gene: 7. CDR3 bases: TGTGCCAGCAGCTTGGAGGCTAGCGGGGTCAGAGATACGCAGTATTTT. Translation: CASSLEASGVRDTQYF.

This sequence joins TRBV5-6 and TRBJ1-2; 8 bases match TRBD1. This CDR3 spans 14 amino acids. With 0 bases clipped from V and 8 bases from J, the junction kept 6 bases outside the gene matches. Germline V gene data show CDR1 as SGHDT and CDR2 as YYEEEE. The CDR3 region is CASSLVQGAQGYTF. CDR3 in DNA: TGTGCCAGCAGCTTGGTTCAGGGGGCGCAGGGCTACACCTTC.

V gene TRBV10-3 combines with J gene TRBJ2-1, with no clear D. Germline V gives CDR1 ENHRY, CDR2 SYGVKD. Trimming cost V 4 bases and J 10 bases, with 14 bases left between them. The CDR3 length is 13 residues. CDR3 in amino acids: CAISGAPLEEQFF. In nucleotides, the CDR3 is TGTGCCATCAGTGGGGCCCCGTTAGAGGAGCAGTTCTTC.

This chain uses TRBV4-2 with TRBJ2-7; 9 bases are a match to TRBD2. The CDR3 contains 15 residues. Trimming at V came to 4 bases and at J to 6 bases, leaving 10 bases not matched to a gene. CDR1 and CDR2 from the germline V gene are LGHNA and YNFKEQ. The CDR3 is CASSPLAGEVVEQYF. DNA for the CDR3: TGTGCCAGCAGCCCTTTAGCGGGAGAAGTGGTCGAGCAGTACTTC.

The CDR3, as DNA: TGTGCCAGCTCACTGGGAGGCATCGACGGCGGGGAGCTGTTTTTT. It codes for CASSLGGIDGGELFF. The V gene is TRBV18, the J gene TRBJ2-2; D may be TRBD2 (6 bases). V lost 4 bases and J 7 bases, leaving 16 bases between the germline ends. CDR1 and CDR2 from the germline V gene are KGHSH and LQKENI. The CDR3 contains 15 residues.

This clone was picked up a small number of times. The rearrangement uses TRBV2 and TRBJ1-1; no reliable D call. CDR1 is SNHLY and CDR2 is FYNNEI in the germline V gene. The CDR3 loop spans 15 amino acids. The V end lost 7 bases, the J end lost 0 bases, and 15 bases lay between the germline ends. CDR3 nucleotide sequence: TGTGCCAGCACGGAAACGGGAATCATGAACACTGAAGCTTTCTTT. This sequence encodes CASTETGIMNTEAFF.

The CDR3 sequence is CASSPRSSGGLSDTQYF. In nucleotides, the CDR3 is TGTGCCAGCAGCCCGCGTTCTAGCGGGGGTTTGTCGGATACGCAGTATTTT. V and J are TRBV11-3 and TRBJ2-3; 10 bases match TRBD2. This CDR3 spans 17 amino acids. Germline V CDR1 and CDR2: SGHNT, YENEEA. The V and J ends lost 5 bases and 6 bases, in that order; junction bases with no gene match: 14.

The chain has TRBV27 and TRBJ2-1; TRBD1 might be the D (6 bases). Deletions cut 6 bases from V and 3 bases from J, with 15 bases between. CDR3 length equals 15 residues. The V gene's germline CDR1 is MNHEY and CDR2 SMNVEV (reference sequence). The CDR3 sequence: CASSSDPGVYNEQFF. CDR3 nucleotide sequence: TGTGCCAGCAGCTCAGACCCAGGGGTCTACAATGAGCAGTTCTTC.

V usage is TRBV5-5 and J usage is TRBJ1-5; D might be TRBD1 (5 bases). The ends were cut back, 3 bases at V and 0 bases at J, with 19 bases in the middle. The CDR3 has 18 residues. The germline CDR1 and CDR2 sequences are SGHKS and YYEKEE (reference sequence). The CDR3 nucleotides are TGTGCCAGCAGCTCGGGACTCCCCGCGAGGTATAGCAATCAGCCCCAGCATTTT. This gives the protein CASSSGLPARYSNQPQHF.

The CDR3 is CASSLTPPYGYTF. In DNA form, the CDR3 reads TGTGCCAGCAGCTTGACTCCCCCCTATGGCTACACCTTC. The chain joins TRBV5-6 to TRBJ1-2, with unresolved D. Per the germline V gene, CDR1 is SGHDT and CDR2 is YYEEEE. CDR3 length: 13 residues. Deletions cut 1 base from V and 4 bases from J, with 8 bases between.

This clone appeared a few times. V usage is TRBV9 and J usage is TRBJ2-6; a possible D gene is TRBD2 (6 bases). The germline V and J ends were trimmed by 1 base and 0 bases, with 11 bases remaining between them. Germline V gene data show CDR1 as SGDLS and CDR2 as YYNGEE. The CDR3 covers 17 residues. CDR3 sequence reads: CASSVRRDHSGANVLTF. The CDR3 DNA is TGTGCCAGCAGCGTAAGGAGGGATCACTCTGGGGCCAACGTCCTGACTTTC.